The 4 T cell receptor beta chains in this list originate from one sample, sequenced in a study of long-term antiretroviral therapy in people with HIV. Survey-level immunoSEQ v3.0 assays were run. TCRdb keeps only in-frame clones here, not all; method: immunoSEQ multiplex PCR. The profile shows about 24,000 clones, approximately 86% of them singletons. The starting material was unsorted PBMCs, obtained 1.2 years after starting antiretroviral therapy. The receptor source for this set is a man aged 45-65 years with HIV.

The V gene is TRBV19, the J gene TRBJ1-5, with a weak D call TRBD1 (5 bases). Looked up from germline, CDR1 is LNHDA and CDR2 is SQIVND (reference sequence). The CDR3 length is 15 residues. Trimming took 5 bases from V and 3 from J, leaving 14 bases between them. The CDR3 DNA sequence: TGTGCCAGTAGTCGAACCGGGGGGTACAATCAGCCCCAGCATTTT. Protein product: CASSRTGGYNQPQHF.

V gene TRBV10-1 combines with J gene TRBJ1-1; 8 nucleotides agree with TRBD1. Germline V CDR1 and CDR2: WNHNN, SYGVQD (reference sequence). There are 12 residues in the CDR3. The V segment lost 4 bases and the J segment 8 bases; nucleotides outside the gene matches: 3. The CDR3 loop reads CASSGYRGEAFF. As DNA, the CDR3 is TGCGCCAGCAGTGGCTACAGGGGGGAAGCTTTCTTT.

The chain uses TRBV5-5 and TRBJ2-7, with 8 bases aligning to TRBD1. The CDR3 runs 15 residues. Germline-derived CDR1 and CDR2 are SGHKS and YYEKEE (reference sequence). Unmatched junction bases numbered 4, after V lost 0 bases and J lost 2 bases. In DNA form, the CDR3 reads TGTGCCAGCAGCTTGGGACAGGGGTATACCTACGAGCAGTACTTC. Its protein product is CASSLGQGYTYEQYF.

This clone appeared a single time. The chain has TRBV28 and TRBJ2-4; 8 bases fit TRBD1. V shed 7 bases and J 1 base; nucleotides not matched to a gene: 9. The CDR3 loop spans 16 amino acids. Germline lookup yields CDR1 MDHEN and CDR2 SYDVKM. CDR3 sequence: CASTPPGGSAKNIQYF. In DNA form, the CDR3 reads TGTGCCAGCACCCCCCCAGGGGGCAGCGCCAAAAACATTCAGTACTTC.